This is a list of T cell receptor beta chains from one sample in a study of shared clonotypes between healthy human individuals. Assay: immunoSEQ multiplex PCR; the TCRdb copy retains only in-frame clones and omits some. The data show over 2,000,000 clones, about 93% seen once. Sequenced material: naive CD8+ T cells from PBMCs. The receptors come from a man between 18 and 29 years old in good health. Some clones in this sample may be carry-over from other donors' samples. Both conserved end residues are trimmed from each CDR3. The order of the fields is J gene, V gene, clone size, CDR3 protein. The size of a clone is reported for some rows only, either as once, few or many, or as a class for expanded clones.

J gene: TRBJ2-1
V gene: TRBV6-5
clone size: NA
CDR3 protein: ASSYSTTGGGNEQF

J gene: TRBJ2-3
V gene: TRBV29-1
clone size: NA
CDR3 protein: SVEGTGSTDTQY

J gene: TRBJ2-7
V gene: TRBV5-1
clone size: NA
CDR3 protein: ASSLTGGGLLSEQY

J gene: TRBJ2-1
V gene: TRBV6-5
clone size: NA
CDR3 protein: ASRGLAGLLGEQF

J gene: TRBJ1-1
V gene: TRBV9
clone size: NA
CDR3 protein: ASSVGDRQGASRNTEAF

J gene: TRBJ2-7
V gene: TRBV4-1
clone size: NA
CDR3 protein: ASSLRQFSYEQY

J gene: TRBJ1-2
V gene: TRBV28
clone size: NA
CDR3 protein: ASFWTGGLDGYT

J gene: TRBJ1-1
V gene: TRBV15
clone size: NA
CDR3 protein: ATRPSPGDTEAF

J gene: TRBJ2-1
V gene: TRBV28
clone size: NA
CDR3 protein: ASSPVLAGSTGNEQF

J gene: TRBJ2-1
V gene: TRBV29-1
clone size: NA
CDR3 protein: SVGGNNEQF

J gene: TRBJ2-7
V gene: TRBV27
clone size: NA
CDR3 protein: ASSPRGGGYEQY

J gene: TRBJ2-7
V gene: TRBV28
clone size: NA
CDR3 protein: ASSSAFRDRGRYEQY

J gene: TRBJ2-1
V gene: TRBV7-9
clone size: NA
CDR3 protein: ASSTGTSRSYNEQF

J gene: TRBJ2-5
V gene: TRBV10-3
clone size: NA
CDR3 protein: AISETGEETQY

J gene: TRBJ2-1
V gene: TRBV5-6
clone size: NA
CDR3 protein: ASSLVGKVGYNEQF

J gene: TRBJ2-7
V gene: TRBV27
clone size: NA
CDR3 protein: ASSLLDSSYEQY

J gene: TRBJ2-2
V gene: TRBV5-6
clone size: once
CDR3 protein: ASTKGANTGELF

J gene: TRBJ1-2
V gene: TRBV28
clone size: few
CDR3 protein: ASSLSYGYT

J gene: TRBJ2-5
V gene: TRBV11-2
clone size: once
CDR3 protein: ASSPLGRLKGGAQY

J gene: TRBJ2-1
V gene: TRBV5-1
clone size: NA
CDR3 protein: ASSLNSYNEQF

J gene: TRBJ1-2
V gene: TRBV7-9
clone size: few
CDR3 protein: ASSPRASDGYT

J gene: TRBJ2-7
V gene: TRBV19
clone size: NA
CDR3 protein: ASSIGAGTYYEQY

J gene: TRBJ1-1
V gene: TRBV15
clone size: few
CDR3 protein: ATGSLNTEAF

J gene: TRBJ2-7
V gene: TRBV28
clone size: NA
CDR3 protein: ASSFTSGSDYEQY

J gene: TRBJ2-1
V gene: TRBV9
clone size: NA
CDR3 protein: ASSPERGGNEQF